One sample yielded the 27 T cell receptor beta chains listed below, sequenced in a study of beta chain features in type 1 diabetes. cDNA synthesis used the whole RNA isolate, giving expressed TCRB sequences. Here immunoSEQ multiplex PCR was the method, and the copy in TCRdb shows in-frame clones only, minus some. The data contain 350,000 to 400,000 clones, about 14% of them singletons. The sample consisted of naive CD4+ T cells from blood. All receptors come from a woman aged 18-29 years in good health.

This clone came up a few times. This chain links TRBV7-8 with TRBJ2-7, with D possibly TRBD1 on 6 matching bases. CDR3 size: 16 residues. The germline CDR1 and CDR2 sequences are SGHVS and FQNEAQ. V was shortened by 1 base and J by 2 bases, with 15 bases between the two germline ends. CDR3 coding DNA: TGTGCCAGCAGCTTAGGCCGGGACAAGTTAGCCTACGAGCAGTACTTC. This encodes CASSLGRDKLAYEQYF.

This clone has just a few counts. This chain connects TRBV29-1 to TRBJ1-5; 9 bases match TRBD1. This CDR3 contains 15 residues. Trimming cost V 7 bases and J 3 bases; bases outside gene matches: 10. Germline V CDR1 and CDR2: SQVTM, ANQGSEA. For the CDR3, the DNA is TGCAGCGCACTTGGGGGACAGGGCCACAATCAGCCCCAGCATTTT. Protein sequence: CSALGGQGHNQPQHF.

This chain's CDR3 is CSVGSGSNEKLFF. The DNA for the CDR3 is TGCAGCGTTGGGAGTGGGTCTAATGAAAAACTGTTTTTT. The rearrangement uses TRBV29-1 and TRBJ1-4; no clear D gene. V lost 4 bases and J 3 bases, leaving 9 bases between the germline ends. Germline V gene lookup returns CDR1 SQVTM and CDR2 ANQGSEA. This CDR3 contains 13 residues.

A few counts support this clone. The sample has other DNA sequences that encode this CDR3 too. Here the CDR3 reads CAWSVGSSYNEQFF. The CDR3 coding sequence is TGTGCCTGGAGTGTGGGGAGCTCCTACAATGAGCAGTTCTTC. The genes are TRBV30 and TRBJ2-1, with D perhaps TRBD2 (5 bases). The CDR3 runs to 14 residues. Germline CDR1 GTSNPN, CDR2 SVGIG (reference sequence). V was pared by 0 bases and J by 0 bases, with 6 bases between.

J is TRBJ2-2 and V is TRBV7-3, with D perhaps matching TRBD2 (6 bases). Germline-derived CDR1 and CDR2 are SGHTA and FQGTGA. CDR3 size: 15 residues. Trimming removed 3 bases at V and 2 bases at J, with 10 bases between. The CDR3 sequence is CASSLRAGNTGELFF. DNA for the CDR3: TGTGCCAGCAGCTTGAGAGCGGGTAACACCGGGGAGCTGTTTTTT.

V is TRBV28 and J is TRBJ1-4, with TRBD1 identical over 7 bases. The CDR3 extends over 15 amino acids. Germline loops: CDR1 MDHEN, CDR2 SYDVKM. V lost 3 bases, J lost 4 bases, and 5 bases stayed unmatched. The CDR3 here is CASSFPGQLNEKLFF. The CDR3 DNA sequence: TGTGCCAGCAGTTTTCCGGGACAGCTTAATGAAAAACTGTTTTTT.

The chain's CDR3 is CASSLITGGSYEAFF. The CDR3 bases are TGTGCCAGCAGCTTAATAACAGGGGGCTCTTATGAAGCTTTCTTT. The chain employs TRBV7-8 and TRBJ1-1; 9 positions agree with TRBD1. CDR1 and CDR2 from the germline V gene are SGHVS and FQNEAQ. The CDR3 consists of 15 residues. The V segment lost 2 bases and the J segment 7 bases; nucleotides outside the gene matches: 8.

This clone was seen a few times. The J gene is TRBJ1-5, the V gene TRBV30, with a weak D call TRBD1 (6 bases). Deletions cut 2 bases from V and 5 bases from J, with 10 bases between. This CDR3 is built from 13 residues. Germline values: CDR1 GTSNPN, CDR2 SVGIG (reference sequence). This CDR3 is CAWSLGADQPQHF. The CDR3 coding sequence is TGTGCCTGGAGTTTGGGGGCGGATCAGCCCCAGCATTTT.

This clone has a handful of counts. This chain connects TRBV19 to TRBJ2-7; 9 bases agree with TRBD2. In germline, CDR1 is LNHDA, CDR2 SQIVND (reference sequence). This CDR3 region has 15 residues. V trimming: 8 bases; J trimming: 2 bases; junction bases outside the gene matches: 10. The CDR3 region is CASAGGAGGAYEQYF. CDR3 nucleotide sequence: TGTGCCAGTGCAGGGGGAGCGGGGGGCGCCTACGAGCAGTACTTC. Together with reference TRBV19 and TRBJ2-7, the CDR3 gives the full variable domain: DGGITQSPKYLFRKEGQNVTLSCEQNLNHDAMYWYRQDPGQGLRLIYYSQIVNDFQKGDIAEGYSVSREKKESFPLTVTSAQKNPTAFYLCASAGGAGGAYEQYFGPGTRLTVT.

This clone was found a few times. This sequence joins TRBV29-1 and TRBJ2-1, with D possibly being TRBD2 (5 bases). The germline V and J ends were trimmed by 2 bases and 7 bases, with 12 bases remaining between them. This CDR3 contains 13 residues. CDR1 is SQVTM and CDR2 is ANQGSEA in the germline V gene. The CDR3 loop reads CSVELRRRNEQFF. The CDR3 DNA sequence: TGCAGCGTTGAACTCCGGAGGAGGAATGAGCAGTTCTTC.

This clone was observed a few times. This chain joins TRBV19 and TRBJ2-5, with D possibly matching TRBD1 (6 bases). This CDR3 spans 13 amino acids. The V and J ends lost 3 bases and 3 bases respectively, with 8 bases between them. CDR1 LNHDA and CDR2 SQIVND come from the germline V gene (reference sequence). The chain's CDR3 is CASSIHREETQYF. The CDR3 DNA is TGTGCCAGTAGTATTCACAGGGAAGAGACCCAGTACTTC.

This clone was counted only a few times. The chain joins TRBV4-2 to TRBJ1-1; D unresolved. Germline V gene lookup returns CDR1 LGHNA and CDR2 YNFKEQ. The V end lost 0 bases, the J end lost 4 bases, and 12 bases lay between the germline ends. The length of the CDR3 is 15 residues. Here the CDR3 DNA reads TGTGCCAGCAGCCAAGATGAGGGCAGGCCCACTGAAGCTTTCTTT. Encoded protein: CASSQDEGRPTEAFF.

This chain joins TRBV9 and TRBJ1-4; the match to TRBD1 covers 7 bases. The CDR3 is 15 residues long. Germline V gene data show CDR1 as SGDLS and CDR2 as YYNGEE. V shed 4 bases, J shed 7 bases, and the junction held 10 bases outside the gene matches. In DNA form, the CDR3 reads TGTGCCAGCAGCTTGACGACAGGGTGGCGTGAAAAACTGTTTTTT. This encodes CASSLTTGWREKLFF.

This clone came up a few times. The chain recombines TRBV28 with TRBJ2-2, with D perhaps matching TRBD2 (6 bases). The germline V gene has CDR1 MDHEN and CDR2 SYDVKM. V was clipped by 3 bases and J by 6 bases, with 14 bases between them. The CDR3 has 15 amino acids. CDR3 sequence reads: CASSFWTEGPGELFF. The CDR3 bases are TGTGCCAGCAGTTTTTGGACGGAGGGTCCCGGGGAGCTGTTTTTT.

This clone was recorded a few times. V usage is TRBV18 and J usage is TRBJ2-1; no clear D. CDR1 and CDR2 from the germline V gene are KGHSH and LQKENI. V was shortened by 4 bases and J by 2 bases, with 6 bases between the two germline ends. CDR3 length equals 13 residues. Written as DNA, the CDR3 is TGTGCCAGCTCACTAGAGGCCTACAATGAGCAGTTCTTC. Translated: CASSLEAYNEQFF.

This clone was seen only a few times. CDR3 nucleotide sequence: TGTGCCAGCAGCGCGCCGGGATCCCACCAAGAGACCCAGTACTTC. This translates into CASSAPGSHQETQYF. The J gene is TRBJ2-5, the V gene TRBV9; tentative D call: TRBD2 (5 bases). V gave up 3 bases and J gave up 0 bases, with 12 bases separating them. The length of the CDR3 is 15 residues. Germline lookup yields CDR1 SGDLS and CDR2 YYNGEE.

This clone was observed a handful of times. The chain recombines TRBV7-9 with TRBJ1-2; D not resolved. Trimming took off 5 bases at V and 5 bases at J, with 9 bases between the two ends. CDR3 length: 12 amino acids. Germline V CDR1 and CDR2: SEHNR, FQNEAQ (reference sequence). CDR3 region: CASSKEEYGYTF. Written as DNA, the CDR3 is TGTGCCAGCAGCAAGGAGGAGTATGGCTACACCTTC. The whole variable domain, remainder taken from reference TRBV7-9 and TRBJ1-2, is DTGVSQNPRHKITKRGQNVTFRCDPISEHNRLYWYRQTLGQGPEFLTYFQNEAQLEKSRLLSDRFSAERPKGSFSTLEIQRTEQGDSAMYLCASSKEEYGYTFGSGTRLTVV.

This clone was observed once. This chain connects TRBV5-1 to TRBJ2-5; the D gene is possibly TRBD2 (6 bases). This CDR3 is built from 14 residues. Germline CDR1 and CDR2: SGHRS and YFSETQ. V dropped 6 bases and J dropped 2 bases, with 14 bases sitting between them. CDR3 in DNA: TGCGCCAGCACCATCGGGGGAGATCAAGAGACCCAGTACTTC. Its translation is CASTIGGDQETQYF.

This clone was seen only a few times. The DNA of the CDR3 is TGTGCCAGCTCACCGGAGGCGGGAGAAATAGATACGCAGTATTTT. This translates into CASSPEAGEIDTQYF. V gene TRBV18 combines with J gene TRBJ2-3; TRBD2 aligns across 7 bases. Germline lookup yields CDR1 KGHSH and CDR2 LQKENI. The J segment lost 5 bases and the V segment lost 3 bases, leaving 8 bases of the junction unmatched. The CDR3 sequence is 15 residues long.

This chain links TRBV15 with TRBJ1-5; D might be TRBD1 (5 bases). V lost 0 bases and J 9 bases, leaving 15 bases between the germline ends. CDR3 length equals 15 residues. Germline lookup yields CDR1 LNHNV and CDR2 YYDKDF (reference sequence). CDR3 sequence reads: CATSRDRTLGRPQHF. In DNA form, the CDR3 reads TGTGCCACCAGCAGAGATAGGACACTCGGCCGGCCCCAGCATTTT.

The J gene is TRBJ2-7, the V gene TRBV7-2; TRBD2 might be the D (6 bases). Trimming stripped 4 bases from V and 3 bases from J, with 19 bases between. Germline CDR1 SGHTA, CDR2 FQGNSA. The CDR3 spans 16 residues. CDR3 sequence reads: CASSSNGGEAGYEQYF. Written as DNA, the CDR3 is TGTGCCAGCAGCTCGAACGGAGGGGAAGCCGGCTACGAGCAGTACTTC.

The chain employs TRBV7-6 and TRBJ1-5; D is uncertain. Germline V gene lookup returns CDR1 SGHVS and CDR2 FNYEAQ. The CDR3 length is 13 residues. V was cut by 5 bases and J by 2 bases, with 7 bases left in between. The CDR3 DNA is TGTGCCAGCAGCCCCTCGGGCAATCAGCCCCAGCATTTT. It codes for CASSPSGNQPQHF.

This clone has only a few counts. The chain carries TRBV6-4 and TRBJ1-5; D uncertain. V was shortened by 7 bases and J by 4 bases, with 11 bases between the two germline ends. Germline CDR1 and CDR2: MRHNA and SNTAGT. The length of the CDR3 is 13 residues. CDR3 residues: CASTWPANQPQHF. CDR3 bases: TGTGCCAGCACTTGGCCAGCGAATCAGCCCCAGCATTTT.

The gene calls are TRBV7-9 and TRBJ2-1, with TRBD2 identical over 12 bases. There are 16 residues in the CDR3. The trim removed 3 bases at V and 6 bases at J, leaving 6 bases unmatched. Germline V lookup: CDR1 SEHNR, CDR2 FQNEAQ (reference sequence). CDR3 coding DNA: TGTGCCAGCAGCTTCGCGTCGACTAGCGGGAGCAATGAGCAGTTCTTC. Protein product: CASSFASTSGSNEQFF.

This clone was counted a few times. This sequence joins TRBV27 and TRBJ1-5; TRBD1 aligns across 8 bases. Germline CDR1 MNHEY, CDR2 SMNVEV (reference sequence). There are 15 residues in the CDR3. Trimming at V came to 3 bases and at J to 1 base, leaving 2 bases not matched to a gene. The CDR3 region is CASSLDRVSNQPQHF. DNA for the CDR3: TGTGCCAGCAGTTTGGACAGGGTGAGCAATCAGCCCCAGCATTTT.

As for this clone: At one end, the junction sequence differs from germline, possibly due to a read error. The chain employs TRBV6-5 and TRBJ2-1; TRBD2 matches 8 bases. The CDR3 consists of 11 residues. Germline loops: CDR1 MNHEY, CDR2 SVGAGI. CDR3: CASSSGGPSLF. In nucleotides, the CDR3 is TGTGCCAGCAGTTCGGGAGGGCCCTCGCTCTTC.

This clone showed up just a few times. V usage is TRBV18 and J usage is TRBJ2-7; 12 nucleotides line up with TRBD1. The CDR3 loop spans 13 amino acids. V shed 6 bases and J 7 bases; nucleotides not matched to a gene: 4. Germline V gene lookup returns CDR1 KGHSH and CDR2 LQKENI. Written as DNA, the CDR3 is TGTGCCAGCTCGGGACAGGGGGCGCAAGAGCAGTACTTC. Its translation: CASSGQGAQEQYF.